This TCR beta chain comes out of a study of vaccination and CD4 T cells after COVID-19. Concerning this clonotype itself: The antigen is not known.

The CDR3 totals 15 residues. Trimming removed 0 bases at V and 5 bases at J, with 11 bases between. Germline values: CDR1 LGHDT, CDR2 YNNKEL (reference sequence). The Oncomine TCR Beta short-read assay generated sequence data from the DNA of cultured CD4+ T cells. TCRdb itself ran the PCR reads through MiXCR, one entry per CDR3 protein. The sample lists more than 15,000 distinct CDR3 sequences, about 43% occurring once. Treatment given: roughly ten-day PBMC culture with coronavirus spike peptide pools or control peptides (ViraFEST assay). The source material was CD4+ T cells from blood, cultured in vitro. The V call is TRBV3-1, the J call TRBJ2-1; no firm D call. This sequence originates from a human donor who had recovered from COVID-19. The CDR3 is CASSQDGGGHNEQFF. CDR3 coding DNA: TGTGCCAGCAGCCAAGACGGTGGCGGCCACAATGAGCAGTTCTTC.